This TCR beta chain was identified in a study of T cells in Graves' hyperthyroidism and ophthalmopathy. RNA transcripts served as the template for amplifying TCR beta CDR3 regions. The HTBI primer set drove a first-round RT-PCR of the TCR CDR3. MiXCR, run by TCRdb on the multiplex PCR reads, gives a single entry per CDR3 protein. The top ten clones hold approximately 54% of a sample with about 480,000 distinct CDR3 sequences, less than 25% of them seen once. As concerns this clonotype: What it binds is not known.

Study conclusions and caveats: Ophthalmopathy prediction by the model preceded onset by a median about 6 months.

V lost 5 bases to trimming and J lost 8 bases; unmatched junction nucleotides: 11. Looked up from germline, CDR1 is LGHDT and CDR2 is YNNKEL (reference sequence). There are 15 residues in the CDR3. Ophthalmopathy cases met thresholds of Clinical Activity Score at least 3, NOSPECS grade at least 4 and duration under 3 months. Sequenced sample: blood. The TCR originated in an older woman with Graves' ophthalmopathy. J is TRBJ1-4 and V is TRBV3-1; 7 bases are shared with TRBD1. The CDR3 DNA follows: TGTGCCAGCAGCTCAACAGGGGCGGGAGGGGAAAAACTGTTTTTT. This encodes CASSSTGAGGEKLFF.